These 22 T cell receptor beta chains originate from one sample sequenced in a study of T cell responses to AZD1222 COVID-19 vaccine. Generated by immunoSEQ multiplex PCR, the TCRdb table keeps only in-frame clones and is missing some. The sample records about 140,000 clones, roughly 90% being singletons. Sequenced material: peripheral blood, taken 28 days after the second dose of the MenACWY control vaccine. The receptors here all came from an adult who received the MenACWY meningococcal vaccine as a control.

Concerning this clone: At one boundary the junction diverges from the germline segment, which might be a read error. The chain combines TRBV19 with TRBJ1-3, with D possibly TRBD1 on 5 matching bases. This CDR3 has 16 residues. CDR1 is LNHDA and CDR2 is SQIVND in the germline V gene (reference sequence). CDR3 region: CARRREGNRSGNTIYF. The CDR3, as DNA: TGTGCCCGTAGACGGGAGGGGAATCGATCTGGAAACACCATATATTTT.

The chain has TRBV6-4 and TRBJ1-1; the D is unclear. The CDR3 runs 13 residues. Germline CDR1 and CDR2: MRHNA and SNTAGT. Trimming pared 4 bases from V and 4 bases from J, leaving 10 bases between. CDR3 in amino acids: CASSAEWGTEAFF. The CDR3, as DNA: TGTGCCAGCAGTGCGGAATGGGGCACTGAAGCTTTCTTT.

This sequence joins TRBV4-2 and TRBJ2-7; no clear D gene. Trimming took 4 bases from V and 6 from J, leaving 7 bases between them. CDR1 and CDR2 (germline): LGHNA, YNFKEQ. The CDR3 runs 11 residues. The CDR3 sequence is CASSRGGEQYF. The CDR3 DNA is TGTGCCAGCAGCCGAGGCGGCGAGCAGTACTTC.

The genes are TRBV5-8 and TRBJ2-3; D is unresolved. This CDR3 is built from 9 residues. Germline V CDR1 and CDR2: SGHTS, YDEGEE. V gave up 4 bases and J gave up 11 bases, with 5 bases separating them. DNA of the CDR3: TGTGCCAGCAGCGGCCGGCAGTATTTT. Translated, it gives CASSGRQYF.

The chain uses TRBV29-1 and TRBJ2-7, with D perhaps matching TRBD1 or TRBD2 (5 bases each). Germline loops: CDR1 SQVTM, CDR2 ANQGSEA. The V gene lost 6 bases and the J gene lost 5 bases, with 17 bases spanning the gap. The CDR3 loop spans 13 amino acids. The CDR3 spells CSVHAQVGNEQYF. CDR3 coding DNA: TGCAGCGTGCATGCACAGGTCGGGAACGAGCAGTACTTC.

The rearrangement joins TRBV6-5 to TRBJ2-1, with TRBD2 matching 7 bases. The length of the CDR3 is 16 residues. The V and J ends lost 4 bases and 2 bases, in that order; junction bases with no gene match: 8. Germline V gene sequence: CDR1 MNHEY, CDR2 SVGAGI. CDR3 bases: TGTGCCAGCAGTTTCCAGCCTAGCGGCCCCTACAATGAGCAGTTCTTC. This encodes CASSFQPSGPYNEQFF.

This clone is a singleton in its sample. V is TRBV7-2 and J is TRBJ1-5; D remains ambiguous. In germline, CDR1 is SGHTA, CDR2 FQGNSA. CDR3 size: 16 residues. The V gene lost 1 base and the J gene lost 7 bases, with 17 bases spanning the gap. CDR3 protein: CASSLGPGILGQPQHF. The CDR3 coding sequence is TGTGCCAGCAGCTTAGGACCGGGGATATTAGGCCAGCCCCAGCATTTT.

This CDR3 is CASSEMTGRDIQYF. In DNA form, the CDR3 reads TGCGCCAGCAGCGAAATGACAGGGCGGGACATTCAGTACTTC. This chain joins TRBV5-1 and TRBJ2-4, with 7 bases matching TRBD1. CDR3 size: 14 residues. Germline V gives CDR1 SGHRS, CDR2 YFSETQ. V shed 4 bases and J 8 bases; nucleotides not matched to a gene: 9.

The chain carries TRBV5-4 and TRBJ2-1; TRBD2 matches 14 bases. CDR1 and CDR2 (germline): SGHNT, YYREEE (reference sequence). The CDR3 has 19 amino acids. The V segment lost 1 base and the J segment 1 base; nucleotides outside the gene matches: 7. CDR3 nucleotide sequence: TGTGCCAGCAGCTTGCTTGGGACTAGCGGGAGTTTTTCCTACAATGAGCAGTTCTTC. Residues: CASSLLGTSGSFSYNEQFF.

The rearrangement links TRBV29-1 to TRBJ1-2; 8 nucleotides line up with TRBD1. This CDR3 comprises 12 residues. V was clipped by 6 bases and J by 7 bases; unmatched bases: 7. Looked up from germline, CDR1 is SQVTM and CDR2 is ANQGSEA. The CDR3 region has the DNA TGCAGCGTAGGACAGGGTGGTGCTGGCTACACCTTC. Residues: CSVGQGGAGYTF.

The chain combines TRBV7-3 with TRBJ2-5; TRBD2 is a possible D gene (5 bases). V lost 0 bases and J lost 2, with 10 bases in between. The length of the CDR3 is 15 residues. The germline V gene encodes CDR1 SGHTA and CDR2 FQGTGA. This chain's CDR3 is CASSLTGGGQETQYF. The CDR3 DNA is TGTGCCAGCAGCTTAACAGGAGGCGGGCAAGAGACCCAGTACTTC.

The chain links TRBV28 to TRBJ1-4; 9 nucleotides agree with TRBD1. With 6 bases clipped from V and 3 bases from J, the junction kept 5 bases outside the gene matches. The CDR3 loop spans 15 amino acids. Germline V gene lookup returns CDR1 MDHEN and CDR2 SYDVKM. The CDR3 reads CASRNRGLANEKLFF. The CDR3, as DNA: TGTGCCAGCAGAAACAGGGGGCTTGCTAATGAAAAACTGTTTTTT.

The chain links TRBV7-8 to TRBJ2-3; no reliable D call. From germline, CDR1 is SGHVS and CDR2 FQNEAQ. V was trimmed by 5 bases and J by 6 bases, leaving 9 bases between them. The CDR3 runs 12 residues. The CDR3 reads CASSRVWDTQYF. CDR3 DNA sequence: TGTGCCAGCAGCCGAGTTTGGGATACGCAGTATTTT.

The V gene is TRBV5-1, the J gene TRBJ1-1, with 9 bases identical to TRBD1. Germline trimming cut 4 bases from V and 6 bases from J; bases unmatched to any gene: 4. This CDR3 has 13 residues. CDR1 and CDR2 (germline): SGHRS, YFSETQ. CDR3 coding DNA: TGCGCCAGCAGCCCTGGACAGGGGCCTGAAGCTTTCTTT. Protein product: CASSPGQGPEAFF.

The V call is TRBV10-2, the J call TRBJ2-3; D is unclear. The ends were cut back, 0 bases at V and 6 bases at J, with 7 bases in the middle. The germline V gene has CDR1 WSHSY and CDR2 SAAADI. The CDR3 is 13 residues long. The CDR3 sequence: CASSESHRDTQYF. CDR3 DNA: TGCGCCAGCAGTGAGTCCCATAGGGATACGCAGTATTTT.

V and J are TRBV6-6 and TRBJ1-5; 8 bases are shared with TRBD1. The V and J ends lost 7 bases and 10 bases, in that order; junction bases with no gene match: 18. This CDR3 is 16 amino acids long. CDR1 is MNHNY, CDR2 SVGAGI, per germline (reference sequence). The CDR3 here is CASINSDRATFQPQHF. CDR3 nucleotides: TGTGCCAGCATCAACTCGGACAGGGCCACGTTTCAACCCCAGCATTTT.

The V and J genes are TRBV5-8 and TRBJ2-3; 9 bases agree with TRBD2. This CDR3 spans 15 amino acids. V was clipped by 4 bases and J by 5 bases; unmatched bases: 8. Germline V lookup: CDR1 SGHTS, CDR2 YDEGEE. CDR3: CASSLGLARGDTQYF. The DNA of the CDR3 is TGTGCCAGCAGCCTCGGACTAGCGCGGGGAGATACGCAGTATTTT. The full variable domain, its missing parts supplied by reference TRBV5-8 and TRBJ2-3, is EAGVTQSPTHLIKTRGQQATLRCSPISGHTSVYWYQQALGLGLQFLLWYDEGEERNRGNFPPRFSGRQFPNYSSELNVNALELEDSALYLCASSLGLARGDTQYFGPGTRLTVL.

In nucleotides, the CDR3 is TGTGCCAGCAGTTTAGGGGAAACAACCATCCAGGTCTATGGCTACACCTTC. This encodes CASSLGETTIQVYGYTF. The genes are TRBV28 and TRBJ1-2, with D unclear. The CDR3 loop spans 17 amino acids. Trimming stripped 2 bases from V and 4 bases from J, with 20 bases between. Germline loops: CDR1 MDHEN, CDR2 SYDVKM.

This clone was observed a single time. The CDR3 bases are TGTGCCAGCAGTTACTGGGACAGAGGAGCCTACGAGCAGTACTTC. Translating gives CASSYWDRGAYEQYF. V is TRBV6-2 or TRBV6-3 and J is TRBJ2-7; 7 bases match TRBD1. The CDR3 spans 15 residues. The germline gives CDR1 MNHEY, CDR2 SVGEGT. The V and J ends lost 1 base and 2 bases, in that order; junction bases with no gene match: 5.

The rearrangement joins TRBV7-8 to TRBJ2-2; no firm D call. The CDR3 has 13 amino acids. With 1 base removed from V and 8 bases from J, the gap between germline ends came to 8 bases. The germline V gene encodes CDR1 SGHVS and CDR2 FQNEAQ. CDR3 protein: CASSLVLGGELFF. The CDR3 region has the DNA TGTGCCAGCAGCTTAGTTCTAGGAGGGGAGCTGTTTTTT.

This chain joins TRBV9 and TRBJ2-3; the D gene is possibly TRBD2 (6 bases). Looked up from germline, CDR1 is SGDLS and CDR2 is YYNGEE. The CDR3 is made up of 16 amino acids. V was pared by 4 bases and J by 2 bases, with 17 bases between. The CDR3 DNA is TGTGCCAGCAGCCCCTGGGACCGGGGACTCACAGATACGCAGTATTTT. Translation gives CASSPWDRGLTDTQYF.

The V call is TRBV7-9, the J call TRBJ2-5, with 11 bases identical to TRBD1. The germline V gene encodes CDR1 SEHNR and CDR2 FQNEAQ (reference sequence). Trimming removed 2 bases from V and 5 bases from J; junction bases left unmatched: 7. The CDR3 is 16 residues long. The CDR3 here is CASSLPGQGARETQYF. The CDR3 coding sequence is TGTGCCAGCAGCTTACCCGGACAGGGGGCGAGGGAGACCCAGTACTTC.